The 8 T cell receptor beta chains in this list originate from one sample, sequenced in a study of blood T cell repertoires in COVID-19. Repertoires were generated with immunoSEQ multiplex PCR, while TCRdb's copy carries only in-frame clones and drops some. Among fewer than 250,000 clones listed, around 90% were seen once. Input material: peripheral blood. The source of these receptors is a man aged 25 to 40 with COVID-19, enrolled during active disease.

The rearrangement links TRBV2 to TRBJ2-3; D may be TRBD2 (6 bases). V was clipped by 5 bases and J by 0 bases, with 9 bases between them. There are 14 residues in the CDR3. The germline V gene has CDR1 SNHLY and CDR2 FYNNEI. CDR3 sequence reads: CASSWSGSTDTQYF. CDR3 coding DNA: TGTGCCAGCAGTTGGAGCGGGAGCACAGATACGCAGTATTTT.

This clone was recorded once. This chain links TRBV2 with TRBJ1-2; 10 nucleotides match TRBD1. The CDR3 totals 12 residues. Germline V lookup: CDR1 SNHLY, CDR2 FYNNEI. Losses at the gene ends were 6 bases for V and 6 bases for J; bases not matched to a gene: 1. The CDR3 protein is CASRTGGDGYTF. CDR3 in DNA: TGTGCCAGCAGGACAGGGGGCGATGGCTACACCTTC.

This clone was recorded only once. The V gene is TRBV12-5, the J gene TRBJ2-1; 8 bases map to TRBD1. The trim removed 5 bases at V and 7 bases at J, leaving 13 bases unmatched. The CDR3 has 16 amino acids. Germline CDR1 is LGHNT and CDR2 is FRNRAP. The CDR3 DNA reads TGTGCTAGTGGTCCCCCCACCGGGACAGGTCGGAATGAGCAGTTCTTC. Amino acids: CASGPPTGTGRNEQFF.

This clone occurred once. The chain recombines TRBV2 with TRBJ1-4, with D possibly being TRBD1 (6 bases). The length of the CDR3 is 15 residues. Looked up from germline, CDR1 is SNHLY and CDR2 is FYNNEI. V shed 6 bases and J shed 7 bases, with 18 bases lying between them. CDR3 DNA: TGTGCCAGCAGACGGGGCGGGGGCTTAGGTGAAAAACTGTTTTTT. Translated: CASRRGGGLGEKLFF.

The V gene is TRBV25-1, the J gene TRBJ1-1, with D possibly TRBD1 on 5 matching bases. Trimming stripped 0 bases from V and 5 bases from J, with 13 bases between. This CDR3 is 15 amino acids long. Germline lookup yields CDR1 MGHDK and CDR2 SYGVNS. In DNA form, the CDR3 reads TGTGCCAGCAGTGAATACGGCCAGGGTAGGACTGAAGCTTTCTTT. Its protein is CASSEYGQGRTEAFF.

V gene TRBV7-8 combines with J gene TRBJ1-2, with 7 bases that match TRBD1. CDR3 length equals 15 residues. Germline loops: CDR1 SGHVS, CDR2 FQNEAQ. Germline trimming cut 0 bases from V and 7 bases from J; bases unmatched to any gene: 8. For the CDR3, the DNA is TGTGCCAGCAGCTTAGCGCTGGAGGGGGCGAGTGGCTACACCTTC. It is translated as CASSLALEGASGYTF.

This rearrangement joins TRBV5-6 to TRBJ1-1, with TRBD1 as a possible D gene (5 bases). From germline, CDR1 is SGHDT and CDR2 YYEEEE. Trimming took 3 bases from V and 1 from J, leaving 10 bases between them. The CDR3 contains 14 residues. Written as DNA, the CDR3 is TGTGCCAGCAGCTGGCTAGGACAGAACACTGAAGCTTTCTTT. This sequence encodes CASSWLGQNTEAFF.

This clone was detected only once. The chain joins TRBV23-1 to TRBJ1-2; unclear D gene. TRBV23-1 is filed as an ORF, its function uncertain. V dropped 3 bases and J dropped 2 bases, with 13 bases sitting between them. The CDR3 sequence is 15 residues long. As DNA, the CDR3 is TGCGCCAGCAGTCAGGAAGGACTTGTCAACTATGGCTACACCTTC. This sequence encodes CASSQEGLVNYGYTF.